The clone carrying this T cell receptor (beta chain) has only a few counts. This specimen belongs to a study of T cells after yellow fever vaccination. Study background: Fractions of low cell number were prepared using SMART-Seq v4 Ultra Low Input.

V trimming: 0 bases; J trimming: 8 bases; junction bases outside the gene matches: 5. The CDR3 contains 14 residues. Germline-derived CDR1 and CDR2 are SGHRS and YFSETQ. Using its own MiXCR run on the 5' RACE reads, TCRdb lists one record per CDR3 protein. The sample yields about 580,000 distinct CDR3 sequences, approximately 16% seen once. V and J are TRBV5-1 and TRBJ2-1; 7 bases are shared with TRBD1. This sequence originates from a young man who received the YFV17D yellow fever vaccine. The material was PBMCs, obtained 5 days after the first yellow fever vaccination. CDR3 protein: CASSLDRGFDEQFF. CDR3 bases: TGCGCCAGCAGCTTGGACAGGGGATTCGATGAGCAGTTCTTC.